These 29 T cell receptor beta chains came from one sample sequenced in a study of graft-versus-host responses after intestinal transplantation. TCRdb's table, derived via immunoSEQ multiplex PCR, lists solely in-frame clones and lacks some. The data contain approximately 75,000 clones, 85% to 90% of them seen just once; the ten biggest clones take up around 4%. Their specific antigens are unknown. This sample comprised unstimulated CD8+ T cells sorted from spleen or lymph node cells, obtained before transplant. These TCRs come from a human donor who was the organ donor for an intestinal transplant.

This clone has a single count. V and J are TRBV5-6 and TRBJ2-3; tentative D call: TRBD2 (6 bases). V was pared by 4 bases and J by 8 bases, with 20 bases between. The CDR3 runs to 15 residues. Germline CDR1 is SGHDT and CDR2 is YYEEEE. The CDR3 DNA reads TGTGCCAGCAGCGCGGGATCTTCGATGTCGGGTACGCAGTATTTT. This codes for CASSAGSSMSGTQYF.

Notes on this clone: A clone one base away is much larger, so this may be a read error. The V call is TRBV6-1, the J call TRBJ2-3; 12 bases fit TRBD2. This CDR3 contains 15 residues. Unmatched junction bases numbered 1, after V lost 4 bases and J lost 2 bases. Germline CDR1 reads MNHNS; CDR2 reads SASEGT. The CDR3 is CASSGLAGATDTQYF. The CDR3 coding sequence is TGTGCCAGCAGTGGACTAGCGGGGGCCACAGATACGCAGTATTTT.

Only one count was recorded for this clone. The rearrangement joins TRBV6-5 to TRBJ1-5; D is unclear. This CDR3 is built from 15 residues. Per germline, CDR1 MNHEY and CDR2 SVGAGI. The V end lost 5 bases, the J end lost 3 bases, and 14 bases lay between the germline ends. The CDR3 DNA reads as TGTGCCAGCAGTCCCTCAGGAGGCATCAATCAGCCCCAGCATTTT. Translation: CASSPSGGINQPQHF.

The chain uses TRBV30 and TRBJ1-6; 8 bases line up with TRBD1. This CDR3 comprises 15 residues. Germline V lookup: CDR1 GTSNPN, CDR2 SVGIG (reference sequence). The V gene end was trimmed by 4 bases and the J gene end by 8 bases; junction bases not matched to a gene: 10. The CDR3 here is CAWTGGTGPYSPLHF. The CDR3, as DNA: TGTGCCTGGACCGGTGGGACAGGCCCCTATTCACCCCTCCACTTT. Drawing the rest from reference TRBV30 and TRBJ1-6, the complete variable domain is SQTIHQWPATLVQPVGSPLSLECTVEGTSNPNLYWYRQAAGRGLQLLFYSVGIGQISSEVPQNLSASRPQDRQFILSSKKLLLSDSGFYLCAWTGGTGPYSPLHFGNGTRLTVT.

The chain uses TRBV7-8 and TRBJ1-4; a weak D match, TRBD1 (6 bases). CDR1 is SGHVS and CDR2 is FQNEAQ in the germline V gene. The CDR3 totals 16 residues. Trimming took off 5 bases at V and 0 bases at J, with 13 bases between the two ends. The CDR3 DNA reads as TGTGCCAGCAGCCCCGGGACACGAACAACTAATGAAAAACTGTTTTTT. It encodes CASSPGTRTTNEKLFF. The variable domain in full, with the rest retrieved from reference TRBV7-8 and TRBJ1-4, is GAGVSQSPRYKVAKRGQDVALRCDPISGHVSLFWYQQALGQGPEFLTYFQNEAQLDKSGLPSDRFFAERPEGSVSTLKIQRTQQEDSAVYLCASSPGTRTTNEKLFFGSGTQLSVL.

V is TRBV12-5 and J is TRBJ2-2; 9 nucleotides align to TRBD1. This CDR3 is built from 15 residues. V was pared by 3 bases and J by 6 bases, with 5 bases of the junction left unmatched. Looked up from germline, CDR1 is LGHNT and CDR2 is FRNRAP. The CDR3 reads CASGFGTGTSGELFF. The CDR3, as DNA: TGTGCTAGTGGTTTCGGGACAGGGACGTCCGGGGAGCTGTTTTTT.

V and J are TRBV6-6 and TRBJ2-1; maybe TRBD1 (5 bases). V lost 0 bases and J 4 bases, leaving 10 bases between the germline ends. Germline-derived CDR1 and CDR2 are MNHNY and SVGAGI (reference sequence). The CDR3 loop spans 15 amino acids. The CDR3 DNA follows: TGTGCCAGCAGTTACTCCAGGGCGACTTACAATGAGCAGTTCTTC. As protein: CASSYSRATYNEQFF.

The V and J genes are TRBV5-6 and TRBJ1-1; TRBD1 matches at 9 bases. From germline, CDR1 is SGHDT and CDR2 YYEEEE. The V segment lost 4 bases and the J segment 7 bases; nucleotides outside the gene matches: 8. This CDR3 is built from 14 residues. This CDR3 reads CASSPSRDRVEAFF. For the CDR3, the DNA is TGTGCCAGCAGCCCGTCCCGGGACAGGGTTGAAGCTTTCTTT.

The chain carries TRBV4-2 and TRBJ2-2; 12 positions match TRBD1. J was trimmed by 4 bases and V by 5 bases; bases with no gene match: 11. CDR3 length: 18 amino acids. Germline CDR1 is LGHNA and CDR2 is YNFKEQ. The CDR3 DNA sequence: TGTGCCAGCAGCTTTCCGGGACAGGGGGCGGGGGGCACCGGGGAGCTGTTTTTT. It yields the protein CASSFPGQGAGGTGELFF.

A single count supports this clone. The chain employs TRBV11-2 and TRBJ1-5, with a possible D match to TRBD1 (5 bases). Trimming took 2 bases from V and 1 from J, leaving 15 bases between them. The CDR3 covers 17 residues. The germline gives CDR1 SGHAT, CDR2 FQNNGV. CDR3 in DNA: TGTGCCAGCAGCTTACCGAACGACAGCGGGAGCAATCAGCCCCAGCATTTT. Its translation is CASSLPNDSGSNQPQHF.

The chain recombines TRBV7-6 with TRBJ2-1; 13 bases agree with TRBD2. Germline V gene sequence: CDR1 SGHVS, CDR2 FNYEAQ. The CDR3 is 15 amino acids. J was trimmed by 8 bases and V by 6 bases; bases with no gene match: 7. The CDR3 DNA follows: TGTGCCAGCAGTCCGACTAGCGGGGGGTTGGATGAGCAGTTCTTC. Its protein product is CASSPTSGGLDEQFF.

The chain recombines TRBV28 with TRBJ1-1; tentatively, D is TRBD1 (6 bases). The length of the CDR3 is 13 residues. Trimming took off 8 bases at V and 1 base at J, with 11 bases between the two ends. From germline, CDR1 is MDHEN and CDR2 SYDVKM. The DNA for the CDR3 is TGTGCCAGCCGTAACAGGGAGAACACTGAAGCTTTCTTT. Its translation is CASRNRENTEAFF.

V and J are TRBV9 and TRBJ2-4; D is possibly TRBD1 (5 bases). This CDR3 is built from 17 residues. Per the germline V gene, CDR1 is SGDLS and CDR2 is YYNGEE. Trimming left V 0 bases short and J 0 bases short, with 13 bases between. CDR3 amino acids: CASSVASTDLAKNIQYF. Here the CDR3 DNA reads TGTGCCAGCAGCGTAGCCTCGACAGATCTAGCCAAAAACATTCAGTACTTC.

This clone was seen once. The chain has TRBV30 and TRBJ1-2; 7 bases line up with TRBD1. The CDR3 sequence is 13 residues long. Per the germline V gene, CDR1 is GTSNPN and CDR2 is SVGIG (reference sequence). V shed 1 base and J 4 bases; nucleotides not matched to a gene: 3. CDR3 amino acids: CAWSATGAYGYTF. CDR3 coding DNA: TGTGCCTGGAGTGCAACAGGGGCCTATGGCTACACCTTC.

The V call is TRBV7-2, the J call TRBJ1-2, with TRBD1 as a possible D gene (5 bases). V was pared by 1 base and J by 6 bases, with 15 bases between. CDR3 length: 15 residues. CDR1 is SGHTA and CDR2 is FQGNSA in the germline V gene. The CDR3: CASSLDAGQGNGYTF. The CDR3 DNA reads TGTGCCAGCAGCTTAGACGCGGGGCAGGGAAATGGCTACACCTTC.

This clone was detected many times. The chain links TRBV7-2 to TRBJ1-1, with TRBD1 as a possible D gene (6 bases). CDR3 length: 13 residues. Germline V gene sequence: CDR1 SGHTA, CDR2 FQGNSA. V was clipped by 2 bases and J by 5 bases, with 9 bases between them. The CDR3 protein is CASSLWGRTEAFF. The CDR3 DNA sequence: TGTGCCAGCAGCTTATGGGGGCGGACTGAAGCTTTCTTT.

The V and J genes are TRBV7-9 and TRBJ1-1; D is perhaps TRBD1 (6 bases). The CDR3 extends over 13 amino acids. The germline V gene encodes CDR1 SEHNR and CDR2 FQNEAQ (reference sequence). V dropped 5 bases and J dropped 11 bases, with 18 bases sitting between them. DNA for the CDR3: TGTGCCAGCAGCCCCGGGACACGGAGACGTGCTTTCTTT. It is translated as CASSPGTRRRAFF. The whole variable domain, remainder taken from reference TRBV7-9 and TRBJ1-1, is DTGVSQNPRHKITKRGQNVTFRCDPISEHNRLYWYRQTLGQGPEFLTYFQNEAQLEKSRLLSDRFSAERPKGSFSTLEIQRTEQGDSAMYLCASSPGTRRRAFFGQGTRLTVV.

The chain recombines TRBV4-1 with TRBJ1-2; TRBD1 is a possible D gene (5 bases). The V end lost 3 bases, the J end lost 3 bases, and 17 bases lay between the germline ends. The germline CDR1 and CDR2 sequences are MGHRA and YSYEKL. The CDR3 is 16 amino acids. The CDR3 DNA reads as TGCGCCAGCAGCCATAATCAGGAGGAGGGGTACTATGGCTACACCTTC. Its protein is CASSHNQEEGYYGYTF.

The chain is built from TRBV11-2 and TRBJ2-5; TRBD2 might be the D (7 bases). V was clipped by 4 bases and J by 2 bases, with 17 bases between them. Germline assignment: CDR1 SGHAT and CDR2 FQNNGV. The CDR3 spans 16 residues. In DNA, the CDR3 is TGTGCCAGCAGCTCCTGGTCCGGGGGGCCACAAGAGACCCAGTACTTC. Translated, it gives CASSSWSGGPQETQYF. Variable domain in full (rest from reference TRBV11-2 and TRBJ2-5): EAGVAQSPRYKIIEKRQSVAFWCNPISGHATLYWYQQILGQGPKLLIQFQNNGVVDDSQLPKDRFSAERLKGVDSTLKIQPAKLEDSAVYLCASSSWSGGPQETQYFGPGTRLLVL.

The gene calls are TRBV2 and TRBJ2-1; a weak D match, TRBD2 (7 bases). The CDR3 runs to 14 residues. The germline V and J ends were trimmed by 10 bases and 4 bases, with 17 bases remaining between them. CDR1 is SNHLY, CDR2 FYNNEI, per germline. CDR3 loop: CAIRGGERYNEQFF. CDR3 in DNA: TGTGCCATAAGGGGGGGGGAACGGTACAATGAGCAGTTCTTC.

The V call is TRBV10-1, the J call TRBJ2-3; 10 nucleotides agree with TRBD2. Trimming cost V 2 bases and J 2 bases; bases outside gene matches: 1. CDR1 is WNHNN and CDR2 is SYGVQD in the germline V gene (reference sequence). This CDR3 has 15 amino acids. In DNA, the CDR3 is TGCGCCAGCAGTGAGACTAGCGGGGTCACAGATACGCAGTATTTT. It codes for CASSETSGVTDTQYF.

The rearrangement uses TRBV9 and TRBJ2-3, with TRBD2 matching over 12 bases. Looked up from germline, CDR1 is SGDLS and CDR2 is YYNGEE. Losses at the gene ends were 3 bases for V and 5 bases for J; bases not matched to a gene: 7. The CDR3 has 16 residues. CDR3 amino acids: CASSGNLAGGKDTQYF. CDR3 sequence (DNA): TGTGCCAGCAGCGGGAACCTAGCGGGGGGGAAAGATACGCAGTATTTT.

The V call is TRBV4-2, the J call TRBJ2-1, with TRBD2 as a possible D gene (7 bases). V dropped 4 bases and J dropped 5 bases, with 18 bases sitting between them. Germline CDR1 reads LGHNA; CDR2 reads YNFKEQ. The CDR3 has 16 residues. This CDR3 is CASSLSAGALNNEQFF. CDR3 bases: TGTGCCAGCAGCCTTTCCGCGGGGGCCCTCAACAATGAGCAGTTCTTC.

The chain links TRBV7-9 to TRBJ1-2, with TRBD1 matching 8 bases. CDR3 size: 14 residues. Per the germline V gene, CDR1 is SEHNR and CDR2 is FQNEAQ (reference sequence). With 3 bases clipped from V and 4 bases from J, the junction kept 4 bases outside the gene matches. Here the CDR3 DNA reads TGTGCCAGCAGCTTCGGGACAGGTCGCTATGGCTACACCTTC. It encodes CASSFGTGRYGYTF.

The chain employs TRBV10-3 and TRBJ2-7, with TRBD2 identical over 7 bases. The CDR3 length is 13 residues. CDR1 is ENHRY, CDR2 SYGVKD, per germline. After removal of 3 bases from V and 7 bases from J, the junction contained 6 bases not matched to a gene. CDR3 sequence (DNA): TGTGCCATCAGTGATAGGGACTATGCGGAGCAGTACGTC. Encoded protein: CAISDRDYAEQYV.

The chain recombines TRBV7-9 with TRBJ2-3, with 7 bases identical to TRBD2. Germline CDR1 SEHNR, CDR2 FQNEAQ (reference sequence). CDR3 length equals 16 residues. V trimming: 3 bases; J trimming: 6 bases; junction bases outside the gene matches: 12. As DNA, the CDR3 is TGTGCCAGCAGCTTGACGGGGGGTACGATACAGGATACGCAGTATTTT. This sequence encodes CASSLTGGTIQDTQYF.

The CDR3 spells CASSWPGTSGGPTGELFF. CDR3 sequence (DNA): TGTGCCAGCAGCTGGCCCGGGACTAGCGGGGGACCCACCGGGGAGCTGTTTTTT. This sequence joins TRBV7-2 and TRBJ2-2; 14 bases fit TRBD2. The V segment lost 4 bases and the J segment 4 bases; nucleotides outside the gene matches: 8. The germline V gene encodes CDR1 SGHTA and CDR2 FQGNSA. This CDR3 region has 18 residues.

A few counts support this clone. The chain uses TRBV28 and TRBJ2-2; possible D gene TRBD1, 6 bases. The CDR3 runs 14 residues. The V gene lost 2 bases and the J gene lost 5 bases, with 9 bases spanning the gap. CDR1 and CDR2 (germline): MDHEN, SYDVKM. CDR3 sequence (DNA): TGTGCCAGCAGTTTAAGGGGGTGGACCGGGGAGCTGTTTTTT. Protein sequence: CASSLRGWTGELFF.

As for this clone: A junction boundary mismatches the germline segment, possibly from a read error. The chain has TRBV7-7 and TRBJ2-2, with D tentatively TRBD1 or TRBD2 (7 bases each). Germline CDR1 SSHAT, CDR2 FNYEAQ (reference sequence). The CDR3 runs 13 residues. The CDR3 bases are TGTGCTAGCAGGGGGGGAGACACCGGGGAGCTGTTTTTT. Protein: CASRGGDTGELFF.